This entry lists 6 T cell receptor beta chains sequenced from one sample in a study of T cells in Graves' hyperthyroidism and ophthalmopathy. TCR beta CDR3 sequences were amplified from RNA transcripts. The HTBI primer set was used in a first-round RT-PCR of the TCR CDR3. TCRdb analysed the multiplex PCR reads with MiXCR anew, one entry per CDR3 protein. This repertoire shows fewer than 800,000 distinct CDR3 sequences, 15% to 20% found once; its top ten account for roughly 8%. Sequences were obtained from blood. The receptors were gathered from a man in his late teens or twenties with Graves' hyperthyroidism.

V gene TRBV6-2 or TRBV6-3 combines with J gene TRBJ2-1; 8 bases line up with TRBD2. Germline loops: CDR1 MNHEY, CDR2 SVGEGT. The CDR3 sequence is 13 residues long. The V and J ends lost 2 bases and 15 bases, in that order; junction bases with no gene match: 9. This chain's CDR3 is CASSYAAAGAWFF. The CDR3 nucleotides are TGTGCCAGCAGTTACGCCGCAGCGGGAGCATGGTTCTTC.

This clonotype appeared many times. The chain couples TRBV12-3 or TRBV12-4 to TRBJ2-7; 10 positions agree with TRBD2. V was pared by 6 bases and J by 0 bases, with 5 bases of the junction left unmatched. The CDR3 is made up of 15 amino acids. CDR3 sequence: CASRQTSGRSYEQYF. Here the CDR3 DNA reads TGTGCCAGCAGACAGACTAGCGGGCGCTCCTACGAGCAGTACTTC.

This clonotype was seen repeatedly, ten times or more. The chain is built from TRBV12-3 or TRBV12-4 and TRBJ2-7, with D perhaps TRBD2 (6 bases). CDR3 size: 13 residues. Between the trimmed V and J ends, which lost 6 bases and 4 bases, there was a span of 13 bases. The CDR3 is CASRPSGRYEQYF. The CDR3 nucleotides are TGTGCCAGCAGGCCCTCAGGGAGGTACGAGCAGTACTTC.

The J gene is TRBJ2-2, the V gene TRBV7-9, with D uncertain. Trimming shortened V by 8 bases and J by 2 bases, and 15 bases separated the two germline ends. Germline V gene data show CDR1 as SEHNR and CDR2 as FQNEAQ (reference sequence). CDR3 size: 15 residues. The CDR3 here is CASRPEEYNTGELFF. The CDR3 DNA follows: TGTGCCAGCCGGCCCGAGGAGTACAACACCGGGGAGCTGTTTTTT.

Regarding this clonotype: A read error may account for a junction end that differs from germline. This chain links TRBV9 with TRBJ2-3; 7 bases agree with TRBD2. Germline CDR1 is SGDLS and CDR2 is YYNGEE. The CDR3 consists of 14 residues. For the CDR3, the DNA is TGTGCCAGCAGCGTAGGGCGGGAGCCAGATGCGCAGTATTTT. Translating it yields CASSVGREPDAQYF.

This clonotype has only a few counts. The chain is built from TRBV7-2 and TRBJ1-1; possible D gene TRBD1, 5 bases. V lost 2 bases and J 7 bases, leaving 11 bases between the germline ends. Germline CDR1 reads SGHTA; CDR2 reads FQGNSA. CDR3 length equals 13 residues. The CDR3, as DNA: TGTGCCAGCAGCTTATTGAGGGGTGATGAAGCTTTCTTT. This encodes CASSLLRGDEAFF.